One sample yielded the 16 T cell receptor beta chains listed below, sequenced in a study of cytomegalovirus exposure and HLA in healthy donors. Primers included in the PCR were 60 Vbeta and 13 Jbeta primers. Sequenced by immunoSEQ multiplex PCR; TCRdb stores in-frame clones only, minus some. The table lists nearly 200,000 clones, 87% of them singletons. Material: PBMCs. These TCRs come from a man under 40 in good health and CMV-seronegative.

This rearrangement joins TRBV29-1 to TRBJ2-1; no clear D gene. This CDR3 is built from 10 residues. Per germline, CDR1 SQVTM and CDR2 ANQGSEA. V was trimmed by 7 bases and J by 4 bases, leaving 5 bases between them. The CDR3 DNA sequence: TGCAGCGCACTGTACAATGAGCAGTTCTTC. Protein: CSALYNEQFF.

This clone was recorded a few times. The V gene is TRBV14, the J gene TRBJ2-1; weak D call: TRBD2 (7 bases). Trimming pared 6 bases from V and 6 bases from J, leaving 18 bases between. This CDR3 comprises 15 residues. The germline CDR1 and CDR2 sequences are SGHDN and FVKESK. This CDR3 is CASSWGPGGPNEQFF. CDR3 coding DNA: TGTGCCAGCAGTTGGGGGCCGGGAGGTCCCAATGAGCAGTTCTTC.

V is TRBV15 and J is TRBJ2-1; 9 bases line up with TRBD2. The CDR3 totals 16 residues. From germline, CDR1 is LNHNV and CDR2 YYDKDF (reference sequence). V shed 3 bases and J 4 bases; nucleotides not matched to a gene: 7. CDR3 DNA: TGTGCCACCAGCAGGGGCGGGGCGGGAGGGTACAATGAGCAGTTCTTC. It translates to CATSRGGAGGYNEQFF. Combining the CDR3 with reference TRBV15 and TRBJ2-1 gives the whole variable domain DAMVIQNPRYQVTQFGKPVTLSCSQTLNHNVMYWYQQKSSQAPKLLFHYYDKDFNNEADTPDNFQSRRPNTSFCFLDIRSPGLGDTAMYLCATSRGGAGGYNEQFFGPGTRLTVL.

This chain uses TRBV20-1 with TRBJ2-5; 7 positions match TRBD1. Germline loops: CDR1 DFQATT, CDR2 SNEGSKA (reference sequence). The trim removed 6 bases at V and 11 bases at J, leaving 9 bases unmatched. The CDR3 runs 11 residues. Here the CDR3 DNA reads TGCAGTGCAACCGGACAGGCTGAGCAGTACTTC. Amino acid sequence: CSATGQAEQYF.

The genes are TRBV5-4 and TRBJ2-1; TRBD2 aligns across 8 bases. This CDR3 has 16 amino acids. Trimming removed 4 bases from V and 4 bases from J; junction bases left unmatched: 10. Germline V gives CDR1 SGHNT, CDR2 YYREEE (reference sequence). The CDR3 loop is CASSATSAGFYNEQFF. The CDR3 DNA is TGTGCCAGCAGCGCGACTAGCGCGGGGTTTTACAATGAGCAGTTCTTC.

This chain uses TRBV2 with TRBJ2-4; the match to TRBD1 covers 7 bases. Germline CDR1 reads SNHLY; CDR2 reads FYNNEI. Trimming removed 6 bases from V and 8 bases from J; junction bases left unmatched: 10. The CDR3 loop spans 14 amino acids. Here the CDR3 reads CASRREGAADIQYF. Written as DNA, the CDR3 is TGTGCCAGCAGGCGTGAGGGGGCGGCGGACATTCAGTACTTC.

The CDR3 here is CASSSTDRGSPYEQYF. CDR3 in DNA: TGTGCCAGCAGCTCTACCGACAGGGGGTCCCCCTACGAGCAGTACTTC. The V gene is TRBV7-9, the J gene TRBJ2-7; 9 bases are a match to TRBD1. The V gene end was trimmed by 4 bases and the J gene end by 2 bases; junction bases not matched to a gene: 9. CDR1 SEHNR and CDR2 FQNEAQ come from the germline V gene (reference sequence). This CDR3 is 16 amino acids long.

The V call is TRBV6-5, the J call TRBJ2-6; 8 bases match TRBD1. Germline V gene sequence: CDR1 MNHEY, CDR2 SVGAGI. J gave up 2 bases and V 4 bases, and 1 base lay outside the gene matches. This CDR3 is 15 amino acids long. The CDR3 DNA reads TGTGCCAGCAGTTTACAGGGGGCTGGGGCCAACGTCCTGACTTTC. It codes for CASSLQGAGANVLTF.

This clone came up a few times. The chain links TRBV6-5 to TRBJ1-1, with TRBD1 matching 7 bases. The V gene's germline CDR1 is MNHEY and CDR2 SVGAGI. Trimming took 5 bases from V and 1 from J; bases not matched to a gene: 4. CDR3 length equals 14 residues. The CDR3 DNA reads TGTGCCAGCAGTACCGGGACAGAGAACACTGAAGCTTTCTTT. It translates to CASSTGTENTEAFF.

The chain joins TRBV7-6 to TRBJ2-1, with 12 bases identical to TRBD2. The length of the CDR3 is 15 residues. Germline V gene lookup returns CDR1 SGHVS and CDR2 FNYEAQ. With 2 bases clipped from V and 6 bases from J, the junction kept 2 bases outside the gene matches. DNA for the CDR3: TGTGCCAGCAGCTTAAGACTAGCGGGAGCCAATGAGCAGTTCTTC. Translated: CASSLRLAGANEQFF. Supplemented by reference TRBV7-6 and TRBJ2-1, the full variable domain reads GAGVSQSPRYKVTKRGQDVALRCDPISGHVSLYWYRQALGQGPEFLTYFNYEAQQDKSGLPNDRFSAERPEGSISTLTIQRTEQRDSAMYRCASSLRLAGANEQFFGPGTRLTVL.

J is TRBJ2-1 and V is TRBV2, with a possible D match to TRBD1 (6 bases). V lost 7 bases to trimming and J lost 6 bases, with 19 bases between them. Germline lookup yields CDR1 SNHLY and CDR2 FYNNEI. This CDR3 is built from 15 residues. The CDR3 sequence is CASTENRDPFNEQFF. CDR3 nucleotides: TGTGCCAGCACCGAGAACAGGGACCCCTTCAATGAGCAGTTCTTC.

This chain links TRBV19 with TRBJ2-1; 11 nucleotides align to TRBD2. Germline V gene lookup returns CDR1 LNHDA and CDR2 SQIVND (reference sequence). With 4 bases clipped from V and 4 bases from J, the junction kept 12 bases outside the gene matches. The CDR3 extends over 18 amino acids. The CDR3 reads CASSTLAGGLPSYNEQFF. The CDR3 DNA follows: TGTGCCAGTAGTACATTAGCGGGAGGGCTTCCGAGTTACAATGAGCAGTTCTTC.

The chain combines TRBV7-6 with TRBJ2-2, with TRBD2 matching over 14 bases. Trimming cost V 4 bases and J 4 bases; bases outside gene matches: 5. The CDR3 loop spans 17 amino acids. Looked up from germline, CDR1 is SGHVS and CDR2 is FNYEAQ. The CDR3, as DNA: TGTGCCAGCAGCTCGGGACTAGCGGGAGACACCACCGGGGAGCTGTTTTTT. Amino acid sequence: CASSSGLAGDTTGELFF.

The chain joins TRBV7-9 to TRBJ2-1; no definite D call. Germline V lookup: CDR1 SEHNR, CDR2 FQNEAQ (reference sequence). The CDR3 runs to 15 residues. Trimming took off 1 base at V and 5 bases at J, with 12 bases between the two ends. The CDR3 nucleotides are TGTGCCAGCAGCTTAGTTGGGCAGTCCAACAATGAGCAGTTCTTC. This codes for CASSLVGQSNNEQFF.

The chain employs TRBV27 and TRBJ2-7; D is possibly TRBD1 (5 bases). CDR1 and CDR2 from the germline V gene are MNHEY and SMNVEV (reference sequence). Deletions cut 11 bases from V and 2 bases from J, with 16 bases between. The length of the CDR3 is 13 residues. CDR3 nucleotides: TGTGCCCGGTCCCGGCAGGGCCCCTACGAGCAGTACTTC. This gives the protein CARSRQGPYEQYF.

The gene calls are TRBV30 and TRBJ1-3; D is perhaps TRBD1 (6 bases). Trimming took off 5 bases at V and 0 bases at J, with 11 bases between the two ends. The CDR3 spans 14 residues. CDR1 GTSNPN and CDR2 SVGIG come from the germline V gene (reference sequence). In DNA, the CDR3 is TGTGCCTGGGACACAGGGAGCTCTGGAAACACCATATATTTT. It is translated as CAWDTGSSGNTIYF.